One sample yielded the 14 T cell receptor beta chains listed below, sequenced in a study of monozygotic twins with cystic fibrosis. Sequencing was performed with immunoSEQ multiplex PCR; in TCRdb, only in-frame clones are kept and a portion is missing. Among fewer than 20,000 clones listed, 91% were seen once. The sequenced material came from blood. These TCRs come from a girl aged 2-10 years with cystic fibrosis.

This chain connects TRBV7-9 to TRBJ1-3, with TRBD1 as a possible D gene (5 bases). Germline V gene sequence: CDR1 SEHNR, CDR2 FQNEAQ (reference sequence). This CDR3 spans 16 amino acids. V was clipped by 3 bases and J by 0 bases, with 12 bases between them. The chain's CDR3 is CASSFVLGGSGNTIYF. CDR3 in DNA: TGTGCCAGCAGCTTCGTACTCGGGGGCTCTGGAAACACCATATATTTT.

This chain connects TRBV19 to TRBJ2-5, with D perhaps TRBD2 (6 bases). Germline values: CDR1 LNHDA, CDR2 SQIVND (reference sequence). V dropped 5 bases and J dropped 3 bases, with 10 bases sitting between them. This CDR3 has 13 residues. This chain's CDR3 is CASSPRGEETQYF. CDR3 in DNA: TGTGCCAGTAGTCCTCGCGGGGAAGAGACCCAGTACTTC.

The rearrangement links TRBV7-3 to TRBJ2-3; possibly TRBD2 for D (5 bases). The CDR3 contains 17 residues. Germline loops: CDR1 SGHTA, CDR2 FQGTGA. Deletions cut 5 bases from V and 0 bases from J, with 18 bases between. The CDR3 nucleotides read TGTGCCAGCAGCCAGAGGGCAGACGTCACTAGCACAGATACGCAGTATTTT. This encodes CASSQRADVTSTDTQYF.

The CDR3 loop reads CATGGLNEQFF. The CDR3 coding sequence is TGTGCCACCGGGGGCCTCAATGAGCAGTTCTTC. The chain is built from TRBV2 and TRBJ2-1, with D possibly called TRBD1 or TRBD2 (6 bases each). The germline V and J ends were trimmed by 10 bases and 6 bases, with 10 bases remaining between them. The CDR3 covers 11 residues. Germline loops: CDR1 SNHLY, CDR2 FYNNEI. Looking up the rest from reference TRBV2 and TRBJ2-1 gives the full variable domain: EPEVTQTPSHQVTQMGQEVILRCVPISNHLYFYWYRQILGQKVEFLVSFYNNEISEKSEIFDDQFSVERPDGSNFTLKIRSTKLEDSAMYFCATGGLNEQFFGPGTRLTVL.

The chain has TRBV28 and TRBJ2-7; D remains unclear. V was shortened by 5 bases and J by 6 bases, with 11 bases between the two germline ends. Germline CDR1 MDHEN, CDR2 SYDVKM. This CDR3 spans 12 amino acids. Here the CDR3 reads CASSPVFGEQYF. The CDR3 DNA is TGTGCCAGCAGTCCCGTTTTCGGCGAGCAGTACTTC. Together with reference TRBV28 and TRBJ2-7, the CDR3 gives the full variable domain: DVKVTQSSRYLVKRTGEKVFLECVQDMDHENMFWYRQDPGLGLRLIYFSYDVKMKEKGDIPEGYSVSREKKERFSLILESASTNQTSMYLCASSPVFGEQYFGPGTRLTVT.

V is TRBV30 and J is TRBJ2-7; D gene ambiguous. The CDR3 covers 13 residues. Germline V lookup: CDR1 GTSNPN, CDR2 SVGIG (reference sequence). Deletions cut 0 bases from V and 5 bases from J, with 11 bases between. The CDR3 nucleotides read TGTGCCTGGAGTGTGAGTGCTACTGACGAGCAGTACTTC. It translates to CAWSVSATDEQYF.

This clone was seen only a few times. The J gene is TRBJ2-7, the V gene TRBV7-6, with 11 bases lining up with TRBD2. The V and J ends lost 5 bases and 4 bases, in that order; junction bases with no gene match: 7. Germline V lookup: CDR1 SGHVS, CDR2 FNYEAQ. The CDR3 has 15 amino acids. CDR3 nucleotide sequence: TGTGCCAGCAGCCTCGGGGCTAGCGGGAGGTACGAGCAGTACTTC. Translating gives CASSLGASGRYEQYF. The complete variable domain, with remaining parts taken from reference TRBV7-6 and TRBJ2-7, reads GAGVSQSPRYKVTKRGQDVALRCDPISGHVSLYWYRQALGQGPEFLTYFNYEAQQDKSGLPNDRFSAERPEGSISTLTIQRTEQRDSAMYRCASSLGASGRYEQYFGPGTRLTVT.

This chain uses TRBV25-1 with TRBJ1-1; D is unresolved. Deletions cut 2 bases from V and 1 base from J, with 5 bases between. Germline-derived CDR1 and CDR2 are MGHDK and SYGVNS. The CDR3 has 13 amino acids. The CDR3 region has the DNA TGTGCCAGCAGTGAACAAGAGAACACTGAAGCTTTCTTT. This gives the protein CASSEQENTEAFF. Combining the CDR3 with reference TRBV25-1 and TRBJ1-1 gives the whole variable domain EADIYQTPRYLVIGTGKKITLECSQTMGHDKMYWYQQDPGMELHLIHYSYGVNSTEKGDLSSESTVSRIRTEHFPLTLESARPSHTSQYLCASSEQENTEAFFGQGTRLTVV.

V and J are TRBV18 and TRBJ2-1; D call uncertain. CDR1 is KGHSH, CDR2 LQKENI, per germline. The CDR3 covers 16 residues. V lost 0 bases, J lost 6 bases, and 15 bases lay in between. The DNA of the CDR3 is TGTGCCAGCTCACCACCGGATGTGAACGTACGCAATGAGCAGTTCTTC. Amino acid sequence: CASSPPDVNVRNEQFF.

The rearrangement uses TRBV28 and TRBJ2-7; 13 bases align to TRBD2. The J segment lost 3 bases and the V segment lost 4 bases, leaving 6 bases of the junction unmatched. Germline values: CDR1 MDHEN, CDR2 SYDVKM. The CDR3 spans 16 residues. The CDR3 sequence is CASSSPGLAGSYEQYF. The CDR3 DNA sequence: TGTGCCAGCAGTTCCCCGGGACTAGCGGGAAGCTACGAGCAGTACTTC.

This rearrangement joins TRBV11-2 to TRBJ1-2, with 7 positions matching TRBD1. This CDR3 has 14 amino acids. Germline trimming cut 5 bases from V and 6 bases from J; bases unmatched to any gene: 9. Germline V CDR1 and CDR2: SGHAT, FQNNGV. Written as DNA, the CDR3 is TGTGCCAGCAGCGCCGATACAGGGGTCCATGGCTACACCTTC. Encoded protein: CASSADTGVHGYTF.

V is TRBV7-9 and J is TRBJ2-3; 8 bases line up with TRBD2. The CDR3 length is 18 residues. V dropped 5 bases and J dropped 8; count of bases not matched to a gene: 21. Germline V lookup: CDR1 SEHNR, CDR2 FQNEAQ (reference sequence). CDR3 nucleotides: TGTGCCAGCAGCCCCCGAAGCGGGGGCACCGGGGCCGCGTCTACGCAGTATTTT. Amino acids: CASSPRSGGTGAASTQYF.

This clone showed up just a few times. CDR3 loop: CASEGPRGGYTF. Here the CDR3 DNA reads TGTGCCAGCGAGGGGCCCCGTGGGGGCTACACCTTC. This chain connects TRBV2 to TRBJ1-2; D might be TRBD1 (5 bases). This CDR3 is built from 12 residues. V was pared by 8 bases and J by 8 bases, with 15 bases between. From germline, CDR1 is SNHLY and CDR2 FYNNEI.

V is TRBV6-5 and J is TRBJ1-5; no firm D call. V was pared by 2 bases and J by 0 bases, with 5 bases between. CDR3 size: 14 residues. The germline V gene has CDR1 MNHEY and CDR2 SVGAGI. The CDR3 sequence: CASSYSYSNQPQHF. DNA for the CDR3: TGTGCCAGCAGTTACAGTTATAGCAATCAGCCCCAGCATTTT.